The source of this T cell receptor (beta chain) is a study of CD8 T cells in ankylosing spondylitis. This clonotype was counted at least ten times. TCR beta libraries were made by quantitative 5'-RACE with molecular barcodes. MiXCR, run by TCRdb on the 5' RACE reads, gives a single entry per CDR3 protein. The sample lists 210,000 or so distinct CDR3 sequences, approximately 24% seen once, with under 7% in the top ten. This CDR3 has 15 residues. The V gene lost 4 bases and the J gene lost 0 bases, with 10 bases spanning the gap. The germline CDR1 and CDR2 sequences are SGHTA and FQGNSA. The source of this sequence is a male donor with ankylosing spondylitis or in good health (not recorded which). The chain employs TRBV7-2 and TRBJ1-5; unclear D gene. Input material: blood, either unsorted or a sorted T cell fraction (not recorded which). The CDR3 protein is CASSSTPYSNQPQHF. The CDR3 DNA reads TGTGCCAGCAGCTCAACTCCTTATAGCAATCAGCCCCAGCATTTT. The complete variable domain, with remaining parts taken from reference TRBV7-2 and TRBJ1-5, reads GAGVSQSPSNKVTEKGKDVELRCDPISGHTALYWYRQSLGQGLEFLIYFQGNSAPDKSGLPSDRFSAERTGGSVSTLTIQRTQQEDSAVYLCASSSTPYSNQPQHFGDGTRLSIL.